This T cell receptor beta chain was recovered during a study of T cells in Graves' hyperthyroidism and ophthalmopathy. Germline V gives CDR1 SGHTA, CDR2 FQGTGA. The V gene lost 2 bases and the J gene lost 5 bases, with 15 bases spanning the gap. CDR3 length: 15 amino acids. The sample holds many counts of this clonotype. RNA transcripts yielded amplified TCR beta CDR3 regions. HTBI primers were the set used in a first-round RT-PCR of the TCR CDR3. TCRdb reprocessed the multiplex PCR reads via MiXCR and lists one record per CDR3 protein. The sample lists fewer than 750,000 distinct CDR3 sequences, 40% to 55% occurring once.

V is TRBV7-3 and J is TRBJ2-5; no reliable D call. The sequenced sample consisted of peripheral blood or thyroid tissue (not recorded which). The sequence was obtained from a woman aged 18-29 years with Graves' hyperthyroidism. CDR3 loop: CASSLSGWQRETQYF. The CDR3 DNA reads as TGTGCCAGCAGCTTATCCGGCTGGCAAAGGGAGACCCAGTACTTC.